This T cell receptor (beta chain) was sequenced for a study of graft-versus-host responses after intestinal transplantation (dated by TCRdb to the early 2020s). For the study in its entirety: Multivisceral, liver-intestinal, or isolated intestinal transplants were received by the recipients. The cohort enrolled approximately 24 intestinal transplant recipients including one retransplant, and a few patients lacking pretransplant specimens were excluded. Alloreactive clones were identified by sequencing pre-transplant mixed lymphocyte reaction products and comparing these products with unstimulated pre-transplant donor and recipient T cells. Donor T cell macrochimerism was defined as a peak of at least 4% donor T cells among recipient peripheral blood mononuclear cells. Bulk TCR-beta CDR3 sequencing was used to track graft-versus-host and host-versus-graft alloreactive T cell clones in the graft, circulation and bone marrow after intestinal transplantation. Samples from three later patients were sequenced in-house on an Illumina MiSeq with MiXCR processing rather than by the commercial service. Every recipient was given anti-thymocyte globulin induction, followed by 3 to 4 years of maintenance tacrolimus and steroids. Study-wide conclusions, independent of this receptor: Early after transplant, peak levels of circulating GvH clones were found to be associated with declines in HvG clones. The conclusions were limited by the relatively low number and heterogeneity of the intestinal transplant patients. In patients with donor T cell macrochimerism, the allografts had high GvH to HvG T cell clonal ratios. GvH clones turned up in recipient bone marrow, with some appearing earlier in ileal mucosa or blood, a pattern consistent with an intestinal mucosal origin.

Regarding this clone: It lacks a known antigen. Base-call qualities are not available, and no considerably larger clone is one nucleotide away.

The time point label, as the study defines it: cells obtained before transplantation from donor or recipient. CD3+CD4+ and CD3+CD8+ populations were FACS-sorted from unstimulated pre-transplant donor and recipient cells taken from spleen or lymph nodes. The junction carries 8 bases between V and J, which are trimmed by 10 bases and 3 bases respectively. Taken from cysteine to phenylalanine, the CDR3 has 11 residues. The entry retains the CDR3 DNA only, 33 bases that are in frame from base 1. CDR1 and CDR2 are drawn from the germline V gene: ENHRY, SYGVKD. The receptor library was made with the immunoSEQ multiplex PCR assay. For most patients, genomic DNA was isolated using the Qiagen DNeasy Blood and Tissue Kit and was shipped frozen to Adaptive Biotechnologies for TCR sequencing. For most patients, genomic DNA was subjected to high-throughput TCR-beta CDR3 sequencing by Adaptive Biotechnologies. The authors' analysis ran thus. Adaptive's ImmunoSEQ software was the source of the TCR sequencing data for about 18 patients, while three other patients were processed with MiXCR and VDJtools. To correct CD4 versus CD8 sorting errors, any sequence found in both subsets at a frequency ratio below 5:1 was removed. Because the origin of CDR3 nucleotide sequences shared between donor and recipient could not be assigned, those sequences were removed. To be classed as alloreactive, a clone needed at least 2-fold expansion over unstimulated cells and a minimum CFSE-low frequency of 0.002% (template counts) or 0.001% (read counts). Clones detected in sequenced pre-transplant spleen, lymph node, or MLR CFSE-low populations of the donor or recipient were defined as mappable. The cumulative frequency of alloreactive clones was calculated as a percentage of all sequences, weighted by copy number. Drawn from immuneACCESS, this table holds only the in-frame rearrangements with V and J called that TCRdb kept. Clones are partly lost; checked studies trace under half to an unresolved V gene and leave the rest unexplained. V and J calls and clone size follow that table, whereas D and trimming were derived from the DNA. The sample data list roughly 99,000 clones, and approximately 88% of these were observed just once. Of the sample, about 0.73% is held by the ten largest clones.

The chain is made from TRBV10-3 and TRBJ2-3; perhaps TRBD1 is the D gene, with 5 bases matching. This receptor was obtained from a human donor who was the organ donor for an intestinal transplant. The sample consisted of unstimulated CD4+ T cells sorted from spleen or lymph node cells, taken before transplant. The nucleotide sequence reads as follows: TGTGCCACCTCAGGGACAGATACGCAGTATTTT. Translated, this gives CATSGTDTQYF.